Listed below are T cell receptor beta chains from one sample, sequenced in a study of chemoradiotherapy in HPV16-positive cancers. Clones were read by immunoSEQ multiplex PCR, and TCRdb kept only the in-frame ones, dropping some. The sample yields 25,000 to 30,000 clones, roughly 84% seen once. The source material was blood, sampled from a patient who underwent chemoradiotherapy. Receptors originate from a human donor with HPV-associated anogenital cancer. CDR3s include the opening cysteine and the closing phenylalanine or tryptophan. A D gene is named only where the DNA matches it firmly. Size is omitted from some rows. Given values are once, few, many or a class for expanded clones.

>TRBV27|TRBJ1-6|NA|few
TGTGCCAGCAGTTTCGGGCAGAGTAATTCACCCCTCCACTTT
CASSFGQSNSPLHF
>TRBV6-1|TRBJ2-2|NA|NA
TGTGCCAGCAGTGATCAGGGGAGCTCCGGGGAGCTGTTTTTT
CASSDQGSSGELFF
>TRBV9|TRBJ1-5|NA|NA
TGTGCCAGCAGCGTAGGACTCATCAATCAGCCCCAGCATTTT
CASSVGLINQPQHF
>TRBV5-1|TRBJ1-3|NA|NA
TGCGCCAGCAGCTTGGGACAGTCTGGAAACACCATATATTTT
CASSLGQSGNTIYF
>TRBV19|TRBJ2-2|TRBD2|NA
TGTGCCAGTAGTATCGGGGGGGTAACCGGGGAGCTGTTTTTT
CASSIGGVTGELFF
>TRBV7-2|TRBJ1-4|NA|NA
TGTGCCAGCAGTCCTAGGACTGGGACTAATGAAAAACTGTTTTTT
CASSPRTGTNEKLFF
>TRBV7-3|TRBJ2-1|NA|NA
TGTGCCAGCAGCTTAACTAAGGGGACTGAGCAGTTCTTC
CASSLTKGTEQFF
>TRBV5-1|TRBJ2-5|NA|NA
TGCGCCAGCAGATTACTTCAGGAGACCCAGTACTTC
CASRLLQETQYF
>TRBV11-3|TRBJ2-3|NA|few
TGTGCCAGCAGCTTACTAACAGGAGATACGCAGTATTTT
CASSLLTGDTQYF
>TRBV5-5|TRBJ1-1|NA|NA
TGTGCCAGCAGCTTGGTTTTACAGGGAAACACTGAAGCTTTCTTT
CASSLVLQGNTEAFF
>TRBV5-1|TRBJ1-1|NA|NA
TGCGCCAGCAGGAAGATCAGGAACACTGAAGCTTTCTTT
CASRKIRNTEAFF
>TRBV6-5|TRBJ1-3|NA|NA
TGTGCCAGCAGTTACGGGGCAGGGGCTGGAAACACCATATATTTT
CASSYGAGAGNTIYF
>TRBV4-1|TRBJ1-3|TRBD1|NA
TGCGCCAGCAGCCTAGACAGGGTTGGAAACACCATATATTTT
CASSLDRVGNTIYF
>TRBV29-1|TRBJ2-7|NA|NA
TGCAGCGTGAAGGGAGCTTCCTCCCGGGCCTACGAGCAGTACTTC
CSVKGASSRAYEQYF
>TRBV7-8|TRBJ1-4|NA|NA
TGTGCCAGCAGCTTAGCGCTATTTCGGGGAGCGACAACTAATGAAAAACTGTTTTTT
CASSLALFRGATTNEKLFF
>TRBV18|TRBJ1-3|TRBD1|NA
TGTGCCAGCTCACCACCGGTGGGACAGGGGGACTCTGGAAACACCATATATTTT
CASSPPVGQGDSGNTIYF
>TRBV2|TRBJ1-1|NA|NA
TGTGCCAGCAGTGAACAGACGAAAAACACTGAAGCTTTCTTT
CASSEQTKNTEAFF
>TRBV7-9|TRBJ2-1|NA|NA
TGTGCCAGCAGCTTAGCGAATCTCATACGATCCTACAATGAGCAGTTCTTC
CASSLANLIRSYNEQFF
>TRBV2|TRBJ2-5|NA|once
TGTGCCAGCAGCCCCTCCGGGGGGCTAGCTCAATCGACCCAGTACTTC
CASSPSGGLAQSTQYF
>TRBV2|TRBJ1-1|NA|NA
TGTGCCAGCAGTGAAGATCGAGGTCAGGGAGCTGAAGCTTTCTTT
CASSEDRGQGAEAFF
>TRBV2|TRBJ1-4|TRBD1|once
TGTGCCAGCGTATACCGACAGGGGGCGCGGGGTTTAACTAATGAAAAACTGTTTTTT
CASVYRQGARGLTNEKLFF
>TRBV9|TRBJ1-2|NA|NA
TGTGCCAGCAGCGTCGGAGGGAGTTATGGCTACACCTTC
CASSVGGSYGYTF
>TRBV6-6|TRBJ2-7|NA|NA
TGTGCCAGCAGTTACTGGTCCTCCTACGAGCAGTACTTC
CASSYWSSYEQYF
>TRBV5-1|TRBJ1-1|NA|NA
TGCGCCAGCAGCCCCCGACAGAGTCAGTGGAACACTGAAGCTTTCTTT
CASSPRQSQWNTEAFF
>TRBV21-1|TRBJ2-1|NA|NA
TGTGCCAGCAGCAAAAGGAATGAGCAGTTCTTC
CASSKRNEQFF
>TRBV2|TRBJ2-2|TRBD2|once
TGTGCCAGCATCGGGGGGGCGGGCACCGGGGAGCTGTTTTTT
CASIGGAGTGELFF
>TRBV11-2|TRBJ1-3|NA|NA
TGTGCCAGCAGCTTAGGTACTAAGAACACCATATATTTT
CASSLGTKNTIYF
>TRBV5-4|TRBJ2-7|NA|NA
TGTGCCAGCAGCAGGTTGGCGGGGACCGGACACTACGAGCAGTACTTC
CASSRLAGTGHYEQYF
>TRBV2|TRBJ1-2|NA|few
TGTGCCAGCAGTGAGGCAAGCGGGGGCTACACCTTC
CASSEASGGYTF
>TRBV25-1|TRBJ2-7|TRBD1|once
TGTGCCAGCAGTGCACCGCAGGGGGCGATCTACGAGCAGTACTTC
CASSAPQGAIYEQYF
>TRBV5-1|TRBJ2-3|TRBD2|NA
TGCGCCAGCAGTAGCGGGGGGGGCACAGATACGCAGTATTTT
CASSSGGGTDTQYF
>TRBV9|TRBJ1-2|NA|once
TGTGCCAGCAGCGTAGTTGGAGGGAGAACCGATGGCTACACCTTC
CASSVVGGRTDGYTF
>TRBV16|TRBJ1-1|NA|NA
TGTGCCAGCAGCCAATCATCGAGCACTGAAGCTTTCTTT
CASSQSSSTEAFF
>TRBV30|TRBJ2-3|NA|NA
TGTGCCTGGAGTGTAGTAGAGAGGGCTACGCAGTATTTT
CAWSVVERATQYF
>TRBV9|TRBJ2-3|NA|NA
TGTGCCAGCAGCGCCCACACAGATACGCAGTATTTT
CASSAHTDTQYF
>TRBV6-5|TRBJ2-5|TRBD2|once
TGTGCCAGCAGCCCGGGACTACAAGAGACCCAGTACTTC
CASSPGLQETQYF
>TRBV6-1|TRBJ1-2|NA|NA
TGTGCCAGCAGCCCTATGACGGACAGATACTATGGCTACACCTTC
CASSPMTDRYYGYTF
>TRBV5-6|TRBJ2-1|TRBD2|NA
TGTGCCAGCCGGACGGGGGGGGCGTCCTACAATGAGCAGTTCTTC
CASRTGGASYNEQFF
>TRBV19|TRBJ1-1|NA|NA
TGTGCCAGTCATAGAAGGGTGAACACTGAAGCTTTCTTT
CASHRRVNTEAFF
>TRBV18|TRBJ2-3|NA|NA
TGTGCCAGCTCTACAGTGGATACGCAGTATTTT
CASSTVDTQYF
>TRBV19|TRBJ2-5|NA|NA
TGTGCCAGTGGAGGTCACGAACAGGGAGGGGAGACCCAGTACTTC
CASGGHEQGGETQYF